Following are 5 T cell receptor beta chains from one sample sequenced in a study of T cell repertoires in cytomegalovirus infection. From the reads, TCRdb called clonotypes with MiXCR, one entry per CDR3 protein. Here the sample spans around 450,000 distinct CDR3 sequences, roughly 31% being singletons. The sequencing sample was made of PBMCs. The receptors originated from a human donor in good health (CMV status not recorded). Some clones in this sample may be carry-over from other donors' samples.

This clonotype showed up just once. Because the CDR3's place on the DNA is in doubt, the DNA is left out and the CDR3 is given as listed by TCRdb. The chain joins TRBV6-5 to TRBJ1-1; the listed D gene, TRBD1, was not tested against the DNA. Termini included, the CDR3 measures 15 amino acids. Germline V gives CDR1 MNHEY, CDR2 SVGAGI. The CDR3 region is CASSYSVGGGTEAFW.

The rearrangement links TRBV5-4 to TRBJ2-6; D gene uncertain. The CDR3 runs to 15 residues. The germline V gene has CDR1 SGHNT and CDR2 YYREEE (reference sequence). Trimming removed 0 bases from V and 4 bases from J, with 8 bases in between. CDR3 in amino acids: CASSLDPRGANVLTF. In DNA form, the CDR3 reads TGTGCCAGCAGCTTGGACCCCCGCGGGGCCAACGTCCTGACTTTC.

Notes on this clonotype: A much larger clone differs from this one at a single base, so this may be a read error. The chain recombines TRBV12-3 or TRBV12-4 with TRBJ2-4; D is undetermined. This CDR3 spans 15 amino acids. CDR3 in DNA: TGTGCCAGCAGTTTAGATCACGGATTTAAAAAAATTCAGTACTTC. It specifies CASSLDHGFKKIQYF.

Note on this clonotype: It may be a read error: a sequence one base away is much more abundant. The chain carries TRBV7-2 and TRBJ1-2; no clear D gene. The germline V gene encodes CDR1 SGHTA and CDR2 FQGNSA. CDR3 length equals 12 residues. CDR3 protein: CASSVGLYCYTF. The CDR3, as DNA: TGTGCCAGCAGCGTAGGACTCTATTGCTACACCTTC. Supplemented by reference TRBV7-2 and TRBJ1-2, the full variable domain reads GAGVSQSPSNKVTEKGKDVELRCDPISGHTALYWYRQSLGQGLEFLIYFQGNSAPDKSGLPSDRFSAERTGGSVSTLTIQRTQQEDSAVYLCASSVGLYCYTFGSGTRLTVV.

This clonotype was found a few times. The chain joins TRBV7-6 to TRBJ2-3; perhaps TRBD2 as D (5 bases). Per germline, CDR1 SGHVS and CDR2 FNYEAQ. Trimming stripped 1 base from V and 0 bases from J, with 14 bases between. This CDR3 contains 17 residues. The CDR3 DNA reads TGTGCCAGCAGCTTAGAAGTGCCGGGGAGCAGCACAGATACGCAGTATTTT. Residues: CASSLEVPGSSTDTQYF.